This TCR beta chain came from a study of blood T cell repertoires in COVID-19. Study-wide background: Samples came from the United States, Italy and Spain, spanning acute and convalescent COVID-19. T cells, B-cell-depleted T cells, or PBMCs provided the cDNA or gDNA that served as material.

Per the original methods: Quantification of nucleated cells was approximated via reference gene primer amplification. This table comes from immunoSEQ multiplex PCR, and its TCRdb copy is limited to in-frame clones, with some not included. The V and J calls and the clone size are those of that table, but D and trimming were determined from the DNA. The repertoire consists of 300,000 to 450,000 clones, with 85% occurring once and the leading ten covering 3% to 4.5%. Germline lookup yields CDR1 SNHLY and CDR2 FYNNEI. The CDR3 consists of 13 residues. Regarding this clone: Sequence at one end of the junction differs from germline and may be a read error.

Sequenced input: peripheral blood. The receptor was isolated from a woman aged 18-30 years with acute or convalescent COVID-19. The chain combines TRBV2 with TRBJ2-7; TRBD2 might be the D (6 bases). CDR3 in amino acids: CASSDSIGDSADF. CDR3 coding DNA: TGTGCCAGCAGTGATTCAATCGGGGACTCGGCCGACTTC.